A selection of T cell receptor beta chains follows, all from one sample in a study of memory CD4+ T cells and cytomegalovirus serostatus. Here immunoSEQ multiplex PCR was the method, and the copy in TCRdb shows in-frame clones only, minus some. The sample comprises some 56,000 clones, roughly 80% of which are singletons, and approximately 0.43% rests with the top ten. The sample consisted of memory CD4+ T cells from blood. These TCRs come from an adult in good health and CMV-seronegative. CDR3s include the opening cysteine and the closing phenylalanine or tryptophan. The D gene is left open where the match is weak. Where a row states a size, it is once, few, many or the class of an expanded clone; other rows omit it.

d_call,j_call,clone_size,v_call,cdr3_aa,cdr3_nt
.,TRBJ1-5,few,TRBV4-1,CASSNRQERQPQHF,TGCGCCAGCAGCAACCGTCAGGAGCGTCAGCCCCAGCATTTT
TRBD1,TRBJ1-6,.,TRBV28,CASSKLHRGWDNSPLHF,TGTGCCAGCAGCAAACTCCACAGGGGCTGGGATAATTCACCCCTCCACTTT
.,TRBJ1-5,.,TRBV5-8,CASSLNNQPQHF,TGTGCCAGCAGCTTGAACAATCAGCCCCAGCATTTT
TRBD2,TRBJ2-2,few,TRBV10-3,CALRTSGVGANTGELFF,TGTGCCCTACGGACTAGCGGGGTCGGCGCGAACACCGGGGAGCTGTTTTTT
.,TRBJ1-5,.,TRBV30,CAWSMGSNQPQHF,TGTGCCTGGAGTATGGGTAGCAATCAGCCCCAGCATTTT
.,TRBJ1-1,.,TRBV7-9,CASSSRERRTGEAFF,TGTGCCAGCAGTTCCAGAGAGCGGCGAACTGGTGAAGCTTTCTTT
TRBD1,TRBJ2-2,.,TRBV27,CASSPLTGSGPGELFF,TGTGCCAGCAGTCCCTTGACAGGGTCTGGGCCCGGGGAGCTGTTTTTT
.,TRBJ1-6,.,TRBV15,CATSRDRNTNSPLHF,TGTGCCACCAGCAGAGATAGAAACACCAATTCACCCCTCCACTTT
.,TRBJ2-1,.,TRBV7-2,CASSPLVGHNEQFF,TGTGCCAGCAGCCCGTTGGTGGGGCACAATGAGCAGTTCTTC
.,TRBJ1-1,.,TRBV4-3,CASSQTVNTEAFF,TGCGCCAGCAGCCAAACGGTGAACACTGAAGCTTTCTTT
.,TRBJ2-2,.,TRBV11-3,CASSPVGHGELFF,TGTGCCAGCAGCCCGGTAGGGCACGGGGAGCTGTTTTTT
TRBD2,TRBJ2-7,.,TRBV28,CASSLFAGGAYEQYF,TGTGCCAGCAGTTTATTCGCGGGGGGCGCCTACGAGCAGTACTTC
.,TRBJ2-7,.,TRBV28,CASSTPSGVISYEQYF,TGTGCCAGCAGTACCCCCTCAGGGGTTATCTCCTACGAGCAGTACTTC
TRBD1,TRBJ1-2,.,TRBV6-1,CAGVTGTGRPFTF,TGTGCCGGGGTTACCGGGACAGGGCGTCCCTTCACCTTC
TRBD2,TRBJ2-3,.,TRBV7-3,CASSLKGSGLAGGSTDTQYF,TGTGCCAGCAGCTTAAAGGGGTCCGGACTAGCGGGGGGTAGCACAGATACGCAGTATTTT
TRBD1,TRBJ2-3,.,TRBV15,CATSRGRGQGTDTQYF,TGTGCCACCAGCAGAGGTCGGGGACAGGGAACAGATACGCAGTATTTT
.,TRBJ1-5,.,TRBV18,CASSGDSNQPQHF,TGTGCCAGCTCAGGGGATAGCAATCAGCCCCAGCATTTT
TRBD1,TRBJ2-1,.,TRBV6-1,CASTTGSSYNEQFF,TGTGCCAGCACGACAGGGAGCTCCTACAATGAGCAGTTCTTC
.,TRBJ2-7,once,TRBV4-3,CASSRSLGGENYEQYF,TGCGCCAGCAGCCGAAGCCTTGGTGGGGAGAACTACGAGCAGTACTTC
TRBD1,TRBJ1-3,.,TRBV28,CASSYRGRGNTIYF,TGTGCCAGCAGTTACAGGGGGCGAGGAAACACCATATATTTT
TRBD2,TRBJ2-1,once,TRBV11-2,CASRIFSGGLYNEQFF,TGTGCCAGCAGGATCTTTAGCGGGGGCCTCTACAATGAGCAGTTCTTC
TRBD1,TRBJ1-2,.,TRBV27,CASSPLRDRGFGYGYTF,TGTGCCAGCAGTCCTCTTCGGGACAGGGGTTTTGGTTATGGCTACACCTTC
.,TRBJ1-6,.,TRBV13,CASSSALARNSPLHF,TGTGCCAGCAGCTCCGCACTGGCCAGGAATTCACCCCTCCACTTT
.,TRBJ2-7,.,TRBV30,CACTNRREQYF,TGTGCCTGTACTAATCGGCGCGAGCAGTACTTC
TRBD2,TRBJ2-5,.,TRBV5-1,CASRTTSGETQYF,TGCGCCAGCAGAACGACTAGCGGGGAGACCCAGTACTTC
.,TRBJ2-7,.,TRBV27,CAPGQPWNYEQYF,TGTGCCCCAGGCCAGCCCTGGAACTACGAGCAGTACTTC
.,TRBJ1-3,.,TRBV7-9,CASSFWTASGNTIYF,TGTGCCAGCAGCTTTTGGACGGCCTCTGGAAACACCATATATTTT
.,TRBJ1-1,.,TRBV11-2,CASSSSRGGRGTEAFF,TGTGCCAGCAGCTCCTCCCGGGGGGGCAGGGGCACTGAAGCTTTCTTT
.,TRBJ2-7,.,TRBV2,CASSEAGGLSYF,TGTGCCAGCAGTGAAGCAGGAGGGCTTTCTTACTTC
.,TRBJ2-7,.,TRBV7-2,CASSLESSYEQYF,TGTGCCAGCAGCTTGGAGAGCTCCTACGAGCAGTACTTC
.,TRBJ1-2,medium-sized,TRBV6-6,CASSGTRNYGYTF,TGTGCCAGCAGCGGGACACGTAACTATGGCTACACCTTC
.,TRBJ2-7,few,TRBV4-3,CASSQGPGQNYEQYF,TGCGCCAGCAGCCAAGGCCCGGGACAAAACTACGAGCAGTACTTC
.,TRBJ1-1,few,TRBV4-3,CASSQERSTKTEAFF,TGCGCCAGCAGCCAAGAGCGCTCAACCAAAACTGAAGCTTTCTTT
.,TRBJ2-1,.,TRBV6-6,CASSLGLGYNEQFF,TGTGCCAGCAGTTTGGGATTGGGGTACAATGAGCAGTTCTTC
.,TRBJ2-2,.,TRBV29-1,CSVADPANTGELFF,TGCAGCGTTGCGGATCCGGCGAACACCGGGGAGCTGTTTTTT
.,TRBJ2-2,.,TRBV2,CASRRERDNTGELFF,TGTGCCAGCAGAAGGGAGAGGGATAACACCGGGGAGCTGTTTTTT
TRBD1,TRBJ2-1,.,TRBV11-1,CASAPGQRIGEQFF,TGTGCCAGCGCACCGGGACAGCGTATCGGGGAGCAGTTCTTC
.,TRBJ2-2,once,TRBV12-5,CASGLDVTGELFF,TGTGCTAGTGGTTTGGACGTCACCGGGGAGCTGTTTTTT
TRBD1,TRBJ1-1,many,TRBV5-4,CASRRTGEGTEAFF,TGTGCCAGCAGGCGAACAGGGGAGGGGACTGAAGCTTTCTTT
TRBD1,TRBJ1-2,few,TRBV6-5,CASSLDRVYGYTF,TGTGCCAGCAGCCTCGACAGGGTCTATGGCTACACCTTC
.,TRBJ1-1,once,TRBV9,CASSATVGGSTEAFF,TGTGCCAGCAGCGCCACGGTGGGAGGGAGCACTGAAGCTTTCTTT
TRBD2,TRBJ2-5,.,TRBV29-1,CSVVGGQETQYF,TGCAGCGTTGTCGGGGGGCAAGAGACCCAGTACTTC
TRBD1,TRBJ1-2,.,TRBV9,CASSVSRQGGRGYTF,TGTGCCAGCAGCGTCTCGAGACAGGGGGGTCGGGGCTACACCTTC
.,TRBJ2-6,.,TRBV5-1,CASSYAATGRPGANVLTF,TGCGCCAGCAGCTACGCCGCGACAGGGAGGCCTGGGGCCAACGTCCTGACTTTC
.,TRBJ2-7,once,TRBV6-5,CASSYNTGATYEQYF,TGTGCCAGCAGTTACAATACCGGGGCCACCTACGAGCAGTACTTC
.,TRBJ2-2,.,TRBV5-1,CASSPGAAGELFF,TGCGCCAGCAGCCCAGGGGCGGCCGGGGAGCTGTTTTTT
.,TRBJ2-7,.,TRBV6-5,CASGLSYEQYF,TGTGCCTCGGGACTGAGCTACGAGCAGTACTTC
.,TRBJ2-1,.,TRBV4-3,CASSIQGANNEQFF,TGCGCCAGCAGCATCCAGGGTGCTAACAATGAGCAGTTCTTC
.,TRBJ2-5,.,TRBV28,CASSLSNSLRRETQYF,TGTGCCAGCAGTTTATCTAACAGCTTAAGACGAGAGACCCAGTACTTC